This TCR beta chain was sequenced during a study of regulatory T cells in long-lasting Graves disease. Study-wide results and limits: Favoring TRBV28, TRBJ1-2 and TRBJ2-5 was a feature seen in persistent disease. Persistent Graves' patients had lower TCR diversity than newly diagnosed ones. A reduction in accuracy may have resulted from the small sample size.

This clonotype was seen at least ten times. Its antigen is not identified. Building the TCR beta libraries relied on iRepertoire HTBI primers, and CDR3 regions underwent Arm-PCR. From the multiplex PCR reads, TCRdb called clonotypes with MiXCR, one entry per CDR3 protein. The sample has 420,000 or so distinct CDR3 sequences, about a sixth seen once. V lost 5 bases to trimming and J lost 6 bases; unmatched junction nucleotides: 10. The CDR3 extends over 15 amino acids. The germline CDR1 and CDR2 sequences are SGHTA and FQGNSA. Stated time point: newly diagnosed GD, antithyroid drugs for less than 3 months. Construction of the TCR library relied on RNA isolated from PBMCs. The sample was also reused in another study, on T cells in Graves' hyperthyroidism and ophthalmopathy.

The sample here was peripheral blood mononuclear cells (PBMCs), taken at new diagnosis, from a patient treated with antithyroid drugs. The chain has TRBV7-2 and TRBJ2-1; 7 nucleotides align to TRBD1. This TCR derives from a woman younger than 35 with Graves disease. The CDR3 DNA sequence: TGTGCCAGCAGCGCCCTACCGGACAGGCTCAATGAGCAGTTCTTC. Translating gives CASSALPDRLNEQFF. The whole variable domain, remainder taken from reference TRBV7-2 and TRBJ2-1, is GAGVSQSPSNKVTEKGKDVELRCDPISGHTALYWYRQSLGQGLEFLIYFQGNSAPDKSGLPSDRFSAERTGGSVSTLTIQRTQQEDSAVYLCASSALPDRLNEQFFGPGTRLTVL.